These T cell receptor beta chains were read from a single sample in a study of shared clonotypes between healthy human individuals. The protocol was immunoSEQ multiplex PCR, while the TCRdb copy is restricted to in-frame clones and leaves out a portion. The sample consists of approximately 940,000 clones, over 60% of them appearing once. The sequenced material came from memory CD4+ T cells sorted from blood. These receptors were obtained from a man between 18 and 35 years old in good health. Both conserved end residues are part of each CDR3. Each record gives: CDR3 DNA, CDR3 protein, V gene, clone size, D gene, J gene. A D gene is named only where the DNA matches it firmly. The listing skips clone size in some rows; elsewhere it reads once, few, many or a size class.

TGTGCCAGCAGCTTAACGCAGGGGGCTGAAGCTTTCTTT,CASSLTQGAEAFF,TRBV7-3,-,TRBD1,TRBJ1-1
TGTGCCAGCAGTTTATGGGGACAGGATCACTATGGCTACACCTTC,CASSLWGQDHYGYTF,TRBV28,-,TRBD1,TRBJ1-2
TGTGCCAGCAGCTACGCGAGATCGAACACCGGGGAGCTGTTTTTT,CASSYARSNTGELFF,TRBV7-2,-,-,TRBJ2-2
TGTGCCAGCAGTTACTCCAGACTAGCGGGCGCCTACGAGCAGTACTTC,CASSYSRLAGAYEQYF,TRBV6-5,once,TRBD2,TRBJ2-7
TGTGCCAGCAGCCACAACTACGAGCAGTACTTC,CASSHNYEQYF,TRBV14,-,-,TRBJ2-7
TGCGCCAGCAGTGAGAGGACAGGGGTTACGGCTTTCTTT,CASSERTGVTAFF,TRBV10-1,few,TRBD1,TRBJ1-1
TGCGCCAGCAGCCAATCTCTAGCGGACACCGGGGAGCTGTTTTTT,CASSQSLADTGELFF,TRBV4-1,-,TRBD2,TRBJ2-2
TGTGCCAGCACCCTAGCGGGAGGACCAGATACGCAGTATTTT,CASTLAGGPDTQYF,TRBV5-4,-,TRBD2,TRBJ2-3
TGCGCCAGCAGCCAAGATCTCGCGACCGATGCCTACGAGCAGTACTTC,CASSQDLATDAYEQYF,TRBV4-3,-,-,TRBJ2-7
TGCGCCAGCAGCCAAGGTCTGACTATTCTCGCCTACGAGCAGTACTTC,CASSQGLTILAYEQYF,TRBV4-3,-,-,TRBJ2-7
TGTGCCAGCAGCACTCCCGGGCCCTCCTACGAGCAGTACTTC,CASSTPGPSYEQYF,TRBV11-2,-,-,TRBJ2-7
TGCGCCAGCAGCTTGGGACAGAAAACCCCCTACGAGCAGTACTTC,CASSLGQKTPYEQYF,TRBV5-1,few,-,TRBJ2-7
TGTGCCAGCAGTTCCCTGGGGCCCCAGCATTTT,CASSSLGPQHF,TRBV27,once,-,TRBJ1-5
TGCGCCAGCAGCCAAGGGGTTTCGGCCATTCAGTACTTC,CASSQGVSAIQYF,TRBV4-1,-,-,TRBJ2-4
TGTGCCAGCAGCCCATCGACAGGTCTCAGCACAGATACGCAGTATTTT,CASSPSTGLSTDTQYF,TRBV7-9,few,-,TRBJ2-3
TGTGCCAGCAGTGAAACAGGGGGCTACTATGGCTACACCTTC,CASSETGGYYGYTF,TRBV2,few,TRBD1,TRBJ1-2
TGTGCCAGCAGCGAGGGACAGGGAGGCTATGAGCAGTTCTTC,CASSEGQGGYEQFF,TRBV5-6,-,TRBD1,TRBJ2-1
TGTGCCAGCAGTGAACTTGGACCAGGGAATAGCAATCAGCCCCAGCATTTT,CASSELGPGNSNQPQHF,TRBV2,-,-,TRBJ1-5
TGCGCCAGCAGCTTGGCTGTCGGGGGGACTTTTGGGACCCAGTACTTC,CASSLAVGGTFGTQYF,TRBV5-1,-,TRBD2,TRBJ2-5
TGTGCCAGCAGTACAGCCAACACCGGGGAGCTGTTTTTT,CASSTANTGELFF,TRBV7-3,once,-,TRBJ2-2
TGTGCCAGCAGGCCGGGAGGAAGCGGTGAAAAACTGTTTTTT,CASRPGGSGEKLFF,TRBV6-5,-,-,TRBJ1-4
TGTGCCAGCAGCTTGAGTCCGGGACCGAGTAAGCCACTGTTTTTT,CASSLSPGPSKPLFF,TRBV5-4,-,-,TRBJ1-4
TGTGCCAGCAGTTACTCGTACGATATACAGTCAAATGGCTACACCTTC,CASSYSYDIQSNGYTF,TRBV6-6,-,-,TRBJ1-2
TGTGCCAGCAGCATAGGACAGAGGGCTGAAGCTTTCTTT,CASSIGQRAEAFF,TRBV13,-,-,TRBJ1-1
TGTGCCAGCAGCCCCACGGCAGGGGGAACTGAAGCTTTCTTT,CASSPTAGGTEAFF,TRBV7-9,-,TRBD1,TRBJ1-1
TGTGCCACATCCCTAGCGGGGGGGAACTACGAGCAGTACTTC,CATSLAGGNYEQYF,TRBV10-3,-,TRBD2,TRBJ2-7
TGTGCCAGCAGCTTTATGACTAGCGAGTACAATGAGCAGTTCTTC,CASSFMTSEYNEQFF,TRBV7-2,-,TRBD2,TRBJ2-1
TGTGCCTGGAGTGGCGGGACTAGCGGGCCCTACGAGCAGTACTTC,CAWSGGTSGPYEQYF,TRBV30,-,TRBD2,TRBJ2-7
TGCAGTGCTGAACCTTATGGCTACACCTTC,CSAEPYGYTF,TRBV20-1,once,-,TRBJ1-2
TGTGCCAGCAGTGAAGGGCTGGGTCCCTACAATGAGCAGTTCTTC,CASSEGLGPYNEQFF,TRBV25-1,once,-,TRBJ2-1
TGTGCCAGCAGCTCACCCGAAGCCGGGGAGCTGTTTTTT,CASSSPEAGELFF,TRBV7-3,few,-,TRBJ2-2
TGTGCCAGCAGCTTCTCGGAGACCCAGTACTTC,CASSFSETQYF,TRBV7-9,few,-,TRBJ2-5
TGTGCCAGCAGCTTTCGAACAGCGGGAGGAGGAGAGACCCAGTACTTC,CASSFRTAGGGETQYF,TRBV5-6,few,TRBD2,TRBJ2-5
TGTGCCAGCAGCCGAAAGTCAGCGGGAGGGTCAGATATTTACAATGAGCAGTTCTTC,CASSRKSAGGSDIYNEQFF,TRBV7-9,-,TRBD2,TRBJ2-1
TGTGCCAGCAGTGACAGGGGAAGGACTGAAGCTTTCTTT,CASSDRGRTEAFF,TRBV6-1,-,-,TRBJ1-1
TGTGCCAGCTCAACCAAGACAGGGCCGAGCTCCTACAATGAGCAGTTCTTC,CASSTKTGPSSYNEQFF,TRBV18,-,TRBD1,TRBJ2-1
TGCGCCAGCAGCGAACAAGGACGTGGTGGCTACACCTTC,CASSEQGRGGYTF,TRBV5-1,-,-,TRBJ1-2
TGTGCCAGCTCACCCTTAGCCCCTCAAGGACGGAACTATGGCTACACCTTC,CASSPLAPQGRNYGYTF,TRBV18,-,-,TRBJ1-2
TGTGCCAGCAGCTTAGCTTCGGGGAGCTCTGGGGCCAACGTCCTGACTTTC,CASSLASGSSGANVLTF,TRBV7-2,-,-,TRBJ2-6
TGTGCCAGCAGTGCTGACCGAGGGGGGTACGAGCAGTACTTC,CASSADRGGYEQYF,TRBV2,-,-,TRBJ2-7
TGCGCCAGCAGCTGGGGGGACAGGGCTGAAAAACTGTTTTTT,CASSWGDRAEKLFF,TRBV5-1,-,TRBD1,TRBJ1-4
TGTGCCAGCAGTGTGGGGGGAACAGGGAACACCGGGGAGCTGTTTTTT,CASSVGGTGNTGELFF,TRBV25-1,once,-,TRBJ2-2